Each of the 5 T cell receptor beta chains below was sequenced from the same sample in a study of cytotoxic CD8 clonotypes in ibrutinib-treated CLL. Assay: immunoSEQ multiplex PCR; the TCRdb copy retains only in-frame clones and omits some. This repertoire shows about 50,000 clones, 75% to 90% found once; its top ten account for roughly 22%. The source was PBMCs, collected after 24 months of ibrutinib treatment. The receptor source for this set is a human donor with chronic lymphocytic leukemia.

The rearrangement joins TRBV6-5 to TRBJ2-1; D ambiguous. In germline, CDR1 is MNHEY, CDR2 SVGAGI. V lost 8 bases and J lost 9, with 17 bases in between. This CDR3 comprises 13 residues. As DNA, the CDR3 is TGTGCCAGCCGGTGGGGAAACAGTTTTGAGCAGTTCTTC. It translates to CASRWGNSFEQFF.

The rearrangement uses TRBV15 and TRBJ2-6; D uncertain. Looked up from germline, CDR1 is LNHNV and CDR2 is YYDKDF (reference sequence). The CDR3 sequence is 16 residues long. Trimming stripped 0 bases from V and 1 base from J, with 7 bases between. The CDR3 bases are TGTGCCACCAGCAGAGATCTGGGGTCTGGGGCCAACGTCCTGACTTTC. It encodes CATSRDLGSGANVLTF.

V and J are TRBV6-5 and TRBJ2-3; the D is unclear. V lost 0 bases and J lost 1, with 8 bases in between. Germline lookup yields CDR1 MNHEY and CDR2 SVGAGI. This CDR3 comprises 15 residues. CDR3 sequence (DNA): TGTGCCAGCAGTTACTCGGGCATTCGCACAGATACGCAGTATTTT. It codes for CASSYSGIRTDTQYF.

This sequence joins TRBV10-2 and TRBJ2-7, with D possibly being TRBD2 (5 bases). The germline gives CDR1 WSHSY, CDR2 SAAADI. The CDR3 runs 14 residues. Trimming shortened V by 2 bases and J by 2 bases, and 10 bases separated the two germline ends. The CDR3 is CASSEGGPTYEQYF. In nucleotides, the CDR3 is TGCGCCAGCAGTGAGGGCGGGCCCACCTACGAGCAGTACTTC.

The gene calls are TRBV7-9 and TRBJ2-3; 9 positions agree with TRBD2. This CDR3 is 15 amino acids long. V was clipped by 2 bases and J by 4 bases; unmatched bases: 4. Germline lookup yields CDR1 SEHNR and CDR2 FQNEAQ (reference sequence). CDR3 nucleotide sequence: TGTGCCAGCAGCTTACCAGCGGGAGGTTCAGATACGCAGTATTTT. This sequence encodes CASSLPAGGSDTQYF. Drawing the rest from reference TRBV7-9 and TRBJ2-3, the complete variable domain is DTGVSQNPRHKITKRGQNVTFRCDPISEHNRLYWYRQTLGQGPEFLTYFQNEAQLEKSRLLSDRFSAERPKGSFSTLEIQRTEQGDSAMYLCASSLPAGGSDTQYFGPGTRLTVL.